The present entry profiles one T cell receptor beta chain with its context. Its antigen is still unknown. The data originate from a study of lymphopenia after photon versus proton radiotherapy. Measured with immunoSEQ multiplex PCR; TCRdb has only the in-frame clones, and not every one. There are around 25,000 clones in the sample; more than 80% occur only once, and roughly 5.4% lies in the top ten. Points from the study as a whole: After lymphocyte nadir, photon-treated repertoires showed oligoclonal expansion, especially CD8+ Temra.

This receptor was obtained from a young man with gastric cancer. The specimen comprised peripheral blood, sampled from a patient treated with photon-based radiotherapy.

CDR3 protein: CASSYQGGGSGELFF. The CDR3 DNA reads as TGTGCCAGCAGTTACCAGGGAGGAGGGTCCGGGGAGCTGTTTTTT. J is TRBJ2-2 and V is TRBV6-6; TRBD2 might be the D (6 bases). The CDR3 has 15 amino acids. V shed 2 bases and J shed 6 bases, with 13 bases lying between them. The germline V gene has CDR1 MNHNY and CDR2 SVGAGI (reference sequence).